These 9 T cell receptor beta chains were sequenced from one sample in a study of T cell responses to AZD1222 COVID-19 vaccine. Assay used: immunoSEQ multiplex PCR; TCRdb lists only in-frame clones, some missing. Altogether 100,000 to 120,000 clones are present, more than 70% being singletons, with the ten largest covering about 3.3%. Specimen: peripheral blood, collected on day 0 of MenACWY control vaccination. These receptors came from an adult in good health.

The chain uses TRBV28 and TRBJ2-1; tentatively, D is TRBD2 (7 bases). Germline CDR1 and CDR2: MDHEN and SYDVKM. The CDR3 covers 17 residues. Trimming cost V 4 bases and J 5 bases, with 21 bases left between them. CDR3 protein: CASSSGSSGGQHNEQFF. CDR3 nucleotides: TGTGCCAGCAGTTCCGGATCGTCGGGGGGCCAGCACAATGAGCAGTTCTTC.

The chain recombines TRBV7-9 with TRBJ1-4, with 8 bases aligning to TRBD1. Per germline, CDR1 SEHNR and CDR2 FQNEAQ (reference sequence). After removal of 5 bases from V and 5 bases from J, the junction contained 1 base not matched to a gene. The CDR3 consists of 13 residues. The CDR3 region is CASSRTGNEKLFF. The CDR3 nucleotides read TGTGCCAGCAGCCGGACAGGGAATGAAAAACTGTTTTTT.

The CDR3 loop reads CASSLGSSGQETQYF. In DNA, the CDR3 is TGCGCCAGCAGCCTAGGGTCTAGCGGGCAAGAGACCCAGTACTTC. This rearrangement joins TRBV5-1 to TRBJ2-5; TRBD2 matches at 8 bases. This CDR3 region has 15 residues. Germline V gives CDR1 SGHRS, CDR2 YFSETQ. V lost 4 bases, J lost 2 bases, and 7 bases stayed unmatched.

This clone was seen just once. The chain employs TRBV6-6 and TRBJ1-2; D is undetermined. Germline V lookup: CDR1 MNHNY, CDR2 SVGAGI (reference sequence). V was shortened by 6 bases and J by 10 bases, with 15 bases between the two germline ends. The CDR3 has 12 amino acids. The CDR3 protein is CASSPSRGDYTF. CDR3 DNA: TGTGCCAGCAGCCCGAGCCGGGGAGACTACACCTTC.

The CDR3 nucleotides are TGTGCCAGCAAGGCCGAAACCTACGAGCAGTACTTC. This codes for CASKAETYEQYF. This chain links TRBV12-3 or TRBV12-4 with TRBJ2-7; D call uncertain. The CDR3 is 12 amino acids. The ends were cut back, 7 bases at V and 2 bases at J, with 9 bases in the middle.

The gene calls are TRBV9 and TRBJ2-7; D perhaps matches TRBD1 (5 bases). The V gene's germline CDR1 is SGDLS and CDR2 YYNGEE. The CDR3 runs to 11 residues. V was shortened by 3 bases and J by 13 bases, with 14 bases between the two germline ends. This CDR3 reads CASSAQGADYF. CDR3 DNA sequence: TGTGCCAGCAGCGCCCAAGGGGCCGATTACTTC.

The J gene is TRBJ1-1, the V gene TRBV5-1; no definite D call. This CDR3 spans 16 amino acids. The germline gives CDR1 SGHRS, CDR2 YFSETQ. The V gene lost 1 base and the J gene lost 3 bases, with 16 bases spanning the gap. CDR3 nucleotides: TGCGCCAGCAGCTTGTCTATAGGGCGTAGGGACACTGAAGCTTTCTTT. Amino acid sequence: CASSLSIGRRDTEAFF.

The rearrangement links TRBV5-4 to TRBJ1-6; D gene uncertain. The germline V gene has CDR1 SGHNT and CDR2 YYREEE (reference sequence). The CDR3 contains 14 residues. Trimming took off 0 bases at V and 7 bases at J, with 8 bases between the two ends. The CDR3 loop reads CASSLDSQNSPLHF. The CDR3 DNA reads TGTGCCAGCAGCTTGGATTCCCAGAATTCACCCCTCCACTTT.

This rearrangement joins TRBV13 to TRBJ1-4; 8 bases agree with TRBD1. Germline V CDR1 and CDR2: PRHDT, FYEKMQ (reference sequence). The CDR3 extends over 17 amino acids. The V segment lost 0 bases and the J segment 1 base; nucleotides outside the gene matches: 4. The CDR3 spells CASSLGPGGVTNEKLFF. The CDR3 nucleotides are TGTGCCAGCAGCTTAGGCCCAGGGGGCGTAACTAATGAAAAACTGTTTTTT.